The entry below gives a single TCR beta chain sequence along with its context. Trimming removed 5 bases from V and 2 bases from J; junction bases left unmatched: 5. The CDR3 totals 15 residues. In germline, CDR1 is SGHVS, CDR2 FNYEAQ. This entry belongs to a study of shared clonotypes between healthy human individuals. Produced via immunoSEQ multiplex PCR; TCRdb's table is partial and in-frame only. The sample lists about 2 million clones, roughly 95% occurring once. Sequencing was done on a sample of naive CD4+ T cells sorted from blood. Regarding subset: CD45RA+ positively selected. The sequence derives from a man aged 18 to 29 in good health. V usage is TRBV7-6 and J usage is TRBJ2-3; 9 bases align to TRBD2. The CDR3 sequence: CASSQAGGPTDTQYF. Here the CDR3 DNA reads TGTGCCAGCAGCCAAGCGGGGGGACCCACAGATACGCAGTATTTT.